This TCR beta chain was found in a study of early T cells in non-severe SARS-CoV-2 infection. For the study at large: Sequencing input comprised bulk RNA from unsorted whole blood; chain pairing was not available.

General study findings and limits: Sequences matched to VDJdb favored anti-spike CD8 responses, while private and CD4 specificities were missed.

The CDR3 has 9 residues. Trimming pared 8 bases from V and 5 bases from J, leaving 7 bases between. Germline-derived CDR1 and CDR2 are SQVTM and ANQGSEA. Unique molecular identifiers were added to individual cDNA molecules. TCRdb re-derived calls from the 5' RACE reads in MiXCR, one entry per CDR3 protein. The sample lists roughly 35,000 distinct CDR3 sequences; under 5% were seen once. On this clonotype: What it binds is unknown.

The chain couples TRBV29-1 to TRBJ2-7; D is uncertain. The TCR comes from an adult who was a healthcare worker with PCR-confirmed SARS-CoV-2 infection or an uninfected control (not recorded which). The specimen was whole blood. The CDR3 DNA reads as TGCAGCACTCATGACGAGCAGTACGTC. Translation: CSTHDEQYV.